These T cell receptor beta chains were read from a single sample in a study of blood T cell repertoires in COVID-19. Sequenced by immunoSEQ multiplex PCR; TCRdb stores in-frame clones only, minus some. The repertoire holds 70,000 to 90,000 clones, with approximately 80% as singletons. The sequenced sample consisted of peripheral blood. These receptors were obtained from a woman in her sixties or seventies with acute or convalescent COVID-19. CDR3s include the opening cysteine and the closing phenylalanine or tryptophan. The D gene is left open where the match is weak. Expanded clones get a size class; other rows say once, few or many, or leave the size out.

j_call cdr3_length v_call d_call clone_size cdr3_nt cdr3_aa
TRBJ2-7 14 TRBV6-5 TRBD2 . TGTGCCAGCAGCCTTCGACGGGGGGCCTACGAGCAGTACTTC CASSLRRGAYEQYF
TRBJ2-2 16 TRBV9 . . TGTGCCAGCAGCGTAGCTGGGACACCTAACACCGGGGAGCTGTTTTTT CASSVAGTPNTGELFF
TRBJ1-1 14 TRBV28 . . TGTGCCAGCACCAAGCCGGGACACCTAACTGAAGCTTTCTTT CASTKPGHLTEAFF
TRBJ2-5 15 TRBV6-5 TRBD1 . TGTGCCAGCAGACTCCGGGACAGGGGGCCGGAGACCCAGTACTTC CASRLRDRGPETQYF
TRBJ1-5 15 TRBV7-2 TRBD1 . TGTGCCAGCAGCTTCGGGACAGGGGGCAGTCAGCCCCAGCATTTT CASSFGTGGSQPQHF
TRBJ1-1 12 TRBV24-1 TRBD1 . TGTGCCACCAGTGACCGGACAGGGCACATTTTCTTT CATSDRTGHIFF
TRBJ2-5 12 TRBV7-8 . . TGTGCCAGCAGCCCCCGAGCGGGGACCCAGTACTTC CASSPRAGTQYF
TRBJ1-1 15 TRBV5-4 TRBD1 once TGTGCCAGCAGCCCGGGGACAGCGAAGAACACTGAAGCTTTCTTT CASSPGTAKNTEAFF
TRBJ2-5 14 TRBV6-5 . . TGTGCCAGCAGCCTCAGCGGGCAGCAAGAGACCCAGTACTTC CASSLSGQQETQYF
TRBJ1-2 12 TRBV3-1/TRBV3-2 . . TGTGCCAGCAGCCAAGTCGAGGCTGGCTACACCTTC CASSQVEAGYTF
TRBJ1-2 18 TRBV4-3 . . TGCGCCAGCAGCCAAGAAGGTGGCCAGGGGAGTTTCCGCTATGGCTACACCTTC CASSQEGGQGSFRYGYTF
TRBJ2-5 21 TRBV3-1/TRBV3-2 TRBD2 . TGTGCCAGCAGCCTCAATCAGCCCCCTACTAGCGGGGGGGCGGGGCAAGAGACCCAGTACTTC CASSLNQPPTSGGAGQETQYF
TRBJ1-1 17 TRBV27 . . TGTGCCAGCAGTGGGGGTGGGACTAGGCTAGTTAGCACTGAAGCTTTCTTT CASSGGGTRLVSTEAFF
TRBJ1-2 14 TRBV19 . . TGTGCCAGTAGTACAGGGCCCGCTAACTATGGCTACACCTTC CASSTGPANYGYTF
TRBJ2-3 15 TRBV6-4 TRBD2 once TGTGCCAGCAGTACTGCGGGGGGCATTACGGATACGCAGTATTTT CASSTAGGITDTQYF
TRBJ2-1 15 TRBV9 . . TGTGCCAGCAGCGTAGTTCATAGCTCTTGGAATGAGCAGTTCTTC CASSVVHSSWNEQFF
TRBJ2-3 15 TRBV9 . . TGTGCCAGCAGCCCTGCAGGAAGCCGTACAGATACGCAGTATTTT CASSPAGSRTDTQYF
TRBJ1-2 14 TRBV4-3 TRBD1 . TGCGCCAGCAGCCAAGATAGGAGGGGGCAAGGCTACACCTTC CASSQDRRGQGYTF
TRBJ1-3 15 TRBV10-3 . . TGTGCCATCAGTGAAGGAACAGGCTCTGGAAACACCATATATTTT CAISEGTGSGNTIYF
TRBJ2-2 16 TRBV7-9 TRBD1 . TGTGCCAGCAGCTTGGGACAGGTCCTGGGCACCGGGGAGCTGTTTTTT CASSLGQVLGTGELFF
TRBJ1-3 18 TRBV7-9 TRBD1 . TGTGCCAGCAGCTTAGGTTGGGACAGAGATCACACTGGAAACACCATATATTTT CASSLGWDRDHTGNTIYF
TRBJ2-7 14 TRBV5-4 . . TGTGCCAGCAGCTTGGGTCTGCAGACCTACGAGCAGTACTTC CASSLGLQTYEQYF
TRBJ2-7 15 TRBV7-9 . medium-sized TGTGCCAGCACGTGGGGCCAGGGTGAGGACGACGAGCAGTACTTC CASTWGQGEDDEQYF
TRBJ1-3 16 TRBV28 TRBD1 . TGTGCCAGCATCTCGGGACAGCAAGTCTCTGGAAACACCATATATTTT CASISGQQVSGNTIYF
TRBJ2-1 17 TRBV7-9 TRBD1 . TGTGCCAGCAGCTTAGCGATACAGGACAGGGTCTACAATGAGCAGTTCTTC CASSLAIQDRVYNEQFF
TRBJ1-2 12 TRBV7-9 . . TGTGCCAGCCGGACTAGAGACTATGGCTACACCTTC CASRTRDYGYTF
TRBJ1-2 12 TRBV6-1 . . TGTGCCAGCAGTGAACAGGCCTATGGCTACACCTTC CASSEQAYGYTF
TRBJ1-4 14 TRBV18 . . TGTGCCAGCTCACCACAATTCGGGGAAGAAAAACTGTTTTTT CASSPQFGEEKLFF
TRBJ2-3 12 TRBV6-5 TRBD1 few TGTGCCAGCAATAACAGGGGGCTAAAGCAGTATTTT CASNNRGLKQYF
TRBJ2-5 14 TRBV9 . . TGTGCCAGCAGCGTAGATGGCAGGGCAGAGACCCAGTACTTC CASSVDGRAETQYF
TRBJ2-7 13 TRBV5-4 . . TGTGCCAGCAGCTTGAAGGGGGTAGACGAGCAGTACTTC CASSLKGVDEQYF
TRBJ1-2 13 TRBV2 TRBD1 . TGTGCCAGCAGGGAGACAGGGTCAGGAGGCTACACCTTC CASRETGSGGYTF
TRBJ2-2 18 TRBV5-1 TRBD1 . TGCGCCAGCAGCTTGGGATCCGGGACAGGGGGCTTCATCGGGGAGCTGTTTTTT CASSLGSGTGGFIGELFF
TRBJ1-2 15 TRBV19 . few TGTGCCAGTAGTGCCCCAGACATCTCTAACTATGGCTACACCTTC CASSAPDISNYGYTF
TRBJ1-5 14 TRBV19 TRBD1 . TGTGCCAGCGCCGACAGGGGAGGTCGTCAGCCCCAGCATTTT CASADRGGRQPQHF
TRBJ1-1 14 TRBV7-9 . . TGTGCCAGCAGCTTAGACACGAAGAACACTGAAGCTTTCTTT CASSLDTKNTEAFF
TRBJ2-1 16 TRBV29-1 TRBD2 . TGCAGCGTTGACGGATTAGCGGGGGGCTCCTACAATGAGCAGTTCTTC CSVDGLAGGSYNEQFF
TRBJ2-2 14 TRBV6-5 TRBD2 . TGTGCCAGCAACAGACTAGCGGGCACCGGGGAGCTGTTTTTT CASNRLAGTGELFF
TRBJ1-2 13 TRBV6-5 . . TGTGCCGTCGGACAGTCGACTAACTATGGCTACACCTTC CAVGQSTNYGYTF
TRBJ2-1 15 TRBV5-1 TRBD2 . TGCGCCAGCAGCTCCGGGACTAGCGGGCACAATGAGCAGTTCTTC CASSSGTSGHNEQFF
TRBJ1-1 14 TRBV27 . . TGTGCCAGCAGTTTTCGCAGGGGTATCACTGAAGCTTTCTTT CASSFRRGITEAFF